The next 5 T cell receptor beta chains were all read from a single sample in a study of human versus mouse CDR3 diversity and MHC coevolution. The repertoire was sequenced with immunoSEQ multiplex PCR; TCRdb's copy has only in-frame clones and lacks some. The sample lists approximately 81,000 clones, roughly 93% seen once, with more than 1.1% in the top ten. Input material: naive CD4+ T cells from blood. This sample's subset: CD45RO-negative CD62L-positive naive CD4 T cells. These TCRs come from a person aged 30 to 69 in good health.

CDR3 DNA: TGCAGCGGTAGACTAGCGGGACACAATGAGCAGTTCTTC. Encoded protein: CSGRLAGHNEQFF. The V and J genes are TRBV29-1 and TRBJ2-1; 11 bases match TRBD2. The germline V gene encodes CDR1 SQVTM and CDR2 ANQGSEA. The CDR3 length is 13 residues. The V gene end was trimmed by 7 bases and the J gene end by 5 bases; junction bases not matched to a gene: 4.

The CDR3 loop reads CASRMTGQPQHF. As DNA, the CDR3 is TGTGCCAGCAGGATGACAGGTCAGCCCCAGCATTTT. This sequence joins TRBV28 and TRBJ1-5; a possible D gene is TRBD1 (6 bases). V shed 6 bases and J shed 6 bases, with 9 bases lying between them. The germline V gene has CDR1 MDHEN and CDR2 SYDVKM. The CDR3 covers 12 residues.

This clone occurred once. This chain joins TRBV7-3 and TRBJ2-5, with 7 bases aligning to TRBD1. Germline CDR1 is SGHTA and CDR2 is FQGTGA. The CDR3 length is 16 residues. V shed 4 bases and J 0 bases; nucleotides not matched to a gene: 8. DNA for the CDR3: TGTGCCAGCAGCTCCACGAGACAGGGAGACCAAGAGACCCAGTACTTC. It translates to CASSSTRQGDQETQYF.

The V call is TRBV7-6, the J call TRBJ2-2; D perhaps matches TRBD1 (6 bases). Germline CDR1 and CDR2: SGHVS and FNYEAQ. The CDR3 length is 13 residues. Trimming removed 5 bases at V and 8 bases at J, with 12 bases between. The CDR3 loop reads CASSTQGSGELFF. DNA for the CDR3: TGTGCCAGCAGCACACAGGGATCTGGGGAGCTGTTTTTT.

V gene TRBV29-1 combines with J gene TRBJ2-1, with D possibly being TRBD2 (6 bases). The CDR3 extends over 13 amino acids. Germline CDR1 is SQVTM and CDR2 is ANQGSEA. V was shortened by 6 bases and J by 11 bases, with 20 bases between the two germline ends. In nucleotides, the CDR3 is TGCAGCGTAGTAGACACAAATAGCGGTAAGCAGTTCTTC. This sequence encodes CSVVDTNSGKQFF.